This T cell receptor (beta chain) was identified in a study of shared clonotypes between healthy human individuals. Terminally differentiated effector memory CD45RA+ cells were excluded by CCR7 positive selection of CD45RO-negative cells. The V gene's germline CDR1 is LGHNA and CDR2 YSLEER. V gave up 0 bases and J gave up 2 bases; unmatched junction bases: 7. CDR3 length: 17 amino acids. Here immunoSEQ multiplex PCR was the method, and the copy in TCRdb shows in-frame clones only, minus some. The table records 1.5 million to 2.5 million clones, about 95% of them present only once. This receptor was obtained from a man aged 18 to 35 in good health. The chain combines TRBV4-3 with TRBJ2-5, with 9 bases fitting TRBD2. The source material was naive CD8+ T cells sorted from blood. The CDR3 DNA is TGCGCCAGCAGCCAAGATCTGAGCGGGAGGATTCAAGAGACCCAGTACTTC. It translates to CASSQDLSGRIQETQYF.